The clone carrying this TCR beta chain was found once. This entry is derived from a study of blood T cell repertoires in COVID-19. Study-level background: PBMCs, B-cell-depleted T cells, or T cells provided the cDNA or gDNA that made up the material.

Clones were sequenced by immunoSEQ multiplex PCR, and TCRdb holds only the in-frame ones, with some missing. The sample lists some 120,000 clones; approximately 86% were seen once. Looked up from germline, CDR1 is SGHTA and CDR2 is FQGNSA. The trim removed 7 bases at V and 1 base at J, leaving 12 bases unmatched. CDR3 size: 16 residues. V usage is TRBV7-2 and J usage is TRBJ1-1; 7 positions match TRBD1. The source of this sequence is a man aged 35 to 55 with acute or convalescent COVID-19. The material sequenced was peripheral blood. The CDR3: CASNKPGQNKNTEAFF. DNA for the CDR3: TGTGCCAGCAACAAACCGGGACAGAACAAGAACACTGAAGCTTTCTTT.